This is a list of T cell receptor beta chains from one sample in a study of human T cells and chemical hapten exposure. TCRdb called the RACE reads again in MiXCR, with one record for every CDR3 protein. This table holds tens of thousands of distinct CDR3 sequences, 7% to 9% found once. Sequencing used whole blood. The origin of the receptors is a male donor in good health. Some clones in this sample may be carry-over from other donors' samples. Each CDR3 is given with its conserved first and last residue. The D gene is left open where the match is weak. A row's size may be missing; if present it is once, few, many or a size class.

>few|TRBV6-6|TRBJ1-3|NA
TGTGCCAGCACCGAGGGAAACACCATATATTTT
CASTEGNTIYF
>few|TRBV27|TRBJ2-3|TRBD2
TGTGCCAGCCGCGGACTAGCGGGGATTGATACGCAGTATTTT
CASRGLAGIDTQYF
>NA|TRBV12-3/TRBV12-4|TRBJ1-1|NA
TGTACCAGCAGTCCCCTTCCGGGACTGGAAGCTTTCTTT
CTSSPLPGLEAFF
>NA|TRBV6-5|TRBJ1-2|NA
TGTGCCAGCAGTTACTCGATCCAGGGGTCGAGTGGAACTAACTATGGCTACACCTTC
CASSYSIQGSSGTNYGYTF
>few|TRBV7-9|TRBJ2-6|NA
TGTGCCAGCAGCTTAAGGGACACCAGCTCTGGGGCCAACGTCCTGACTTTC
CASSLRDTSSGANVLTF
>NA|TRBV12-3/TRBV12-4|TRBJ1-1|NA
TGTGCCAGCAACTCCCCTCTGAACACTGAAGCTTTCTTT
CASNSPLNTEAFF
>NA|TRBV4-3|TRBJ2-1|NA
TGCGCCAGCAGCCCGAGGACCATGCGGGACAAACCCGTACAGTACAATGAGCAGTTCTTC
CASSPRTMRDKPVQYNEQFF
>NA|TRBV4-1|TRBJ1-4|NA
TGCGCCAGCAGCCAAGTCGGCAGGACTAATGAAAAACTGTTTTTT
CASSQVGRTNEKLFF
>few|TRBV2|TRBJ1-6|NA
TGTGCCAGCAGCCCGGGACGAAGTAATTCACCCCTCCACTTT
CASSPGRSNSPLHF
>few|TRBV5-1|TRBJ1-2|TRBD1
TGCGCCAGCAGCTTCCGGACGGGACAGGGAGGCGGCTACACCTTC
CASSFRTGQGGGYTF
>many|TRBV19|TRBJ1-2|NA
TGTGCCAGTAGTATAGACGGGGGCAGCTATGGCTACACCTTC
CASSIDGGSYGYTF
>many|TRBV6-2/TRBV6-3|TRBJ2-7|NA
TGTGCCAGCAGTCGGGGACTGTTCTCCTACGAGCAGTACTTC
CASSRGLFSYEQYF
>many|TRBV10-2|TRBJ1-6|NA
TGCGCCAGCAGTGAGTTCCTAAGGGCTTCACCCCTCCACTTT
CASSEFLRASPLHF
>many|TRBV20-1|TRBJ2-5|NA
TGCAGTGCTAGAGGTGAAGAGACCCAGTACTTC
CSARGEETQYF
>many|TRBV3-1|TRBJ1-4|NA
TGTGCCAGCAGCCAAGATCTCGTCAGTCTAAGGACTAATGAAAAACTGTTTTTT
CASSQDLVSLRTNEKLFF
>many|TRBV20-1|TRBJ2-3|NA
TGCAGTGCTAGTCTGGCCACAGATACGCAGTATTTT
CSASLATDTQYF
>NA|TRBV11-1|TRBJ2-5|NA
TGTGCCAGCAGCTTAGGCGGCAGCCAAGAGACCCAGTACTTC
CASSLGGSQETQYF